This T cell receptor beta chain was profiled in a study of T cells in lung cancer brain metastases (dated by TCRdb to 2017 to 2018). Context from the whole study: About 85% of the 20 patients had a history of tobacco use, with a median of roughly 42 pack-years. In this study, the TCR beta CDR3 repertoires of fully resected primary non-small cell lung cancers were compared with those of paired brain metastases. The cohort included around 20 patients who provided about 40 specimens, with each patient contributing one primary lung lesion and one brain metastasis. Most of the roughly 20 patients received no interval therapy between primary and metastasis resection. The primary and brain metastasis specimens were acquired a median of around 320 days apart. The median age of the patients at first diagnosis was under 60 years, and the group included 9 males and approximately twelve females. The average DNA integrity number was 3.5 to 4 in both primary and metastatic specimens, and the two sites did not differ significantly. General findings and caveats noted by the study authors: In brain metastases, the ten most abundant clones accounted for a significantly larger fraction of the repertoire than in primaries, a finding that suggests clonal expansion. DNA fragmentation in the FFPE samples may have prevented recovery of the complete infiltrating T cell repertoire. The study could not control for the effects of preoperative corticosteroids on T cell infiltration in brain metastases. Most clones were found to be lesion-specific, and limited overlap was observed between paired lesions (mean Morisita index around 0.24). Brain metastases contained significantly fewer unique productive clones than the paired primaries (median approximately 1,500 versus 4,300).

Each sample received between 2.24 and 4.92 ug of genomic DNA as input, and paired samples received equal DNA input. TCR beta libraries were constructed in two PCR steps with the immunoSEQ hsTCRbeta Kit, which uses multiplexed V and J gene primers. Pooled libraries with positive and negative controls were sequenced on an Illumina MiSeq using a 100-cycle paired-end protocol. Concerning the study's data processing: The immunoSEQ vendor processed the raw data into normalized, annotated TCR beta repertoire reports. Richness was defined as unique clones by nucleotide sequence, and total richness was extrapolated with the iChao1 and Efron-Thisted estimators. Pielou's evenness, Simpson's index, top-ten clone proportional abundance, and Morisita overlap index were used to characterize and compare paired lesions. TCRdb carries this immuneACCESS record with in-frame sequences only. Its versions omit some clonotypes, under half of them owing to an unresolved V gene in the studies checked, with the rest unexplained. That table gives V, J and clone size, and the DNA gave D and trimming. This sample holds a few thousand clones; approximately 90% were observed only once. The ten largest clones represent 3.5% to 4.5% of the sample.

CDR1 and CDR2, looked up from the germline V gene, are SGHRS and YFSETQ. There are 15 amino acids in the CDR3, from cysteine to phenylalanine inclusive. Kept here is only the CDR3 DNA, which spans 45 bases and is read in frame from base 1. V lost 1 base and J lost 8 bases; the stretch between them is 18 bases long. Note on this clone: Its antigen specificity is not known. No per-base quality is available; no much larger clone lies one base away.

Patients underwent resection for synchronous oligometastatic disease or delayed recurrence of a solitary brain metastasis. Patients with a history of multiple malignancies were excluded so that cancers other than NSCLC would not be included. Tumor areas were macrodissected from five or six deparaffinized 7.5 to 10 um unstained sections under guidance from marked H&E slides. All specimens were fixed in formalin and embedded in paraffin (FFPE). The AllPrep DNA/RNA FFPE Kit was used to extract genomic DNA. This receptor was identified in a woman between 45 and 65 years old with non-small cell lung cancer. Recombination connected TRBV5-1 to TRBJ1-2; the D region possibly corresponds to TRBD1 (5 bases align). The sample taken for sequencing was tumor tissue from the primary lung tumor. Reading the label with the study, this specimen's cell subset or site is: primary lung cancer lesion. In nucleotide form, the sequence is TGCGCCAGCAGCTTGACGGGACTCCGGGGCGGAGGCTACACCTTC. This sequence encodes CASSLTGLRGGGYTF.